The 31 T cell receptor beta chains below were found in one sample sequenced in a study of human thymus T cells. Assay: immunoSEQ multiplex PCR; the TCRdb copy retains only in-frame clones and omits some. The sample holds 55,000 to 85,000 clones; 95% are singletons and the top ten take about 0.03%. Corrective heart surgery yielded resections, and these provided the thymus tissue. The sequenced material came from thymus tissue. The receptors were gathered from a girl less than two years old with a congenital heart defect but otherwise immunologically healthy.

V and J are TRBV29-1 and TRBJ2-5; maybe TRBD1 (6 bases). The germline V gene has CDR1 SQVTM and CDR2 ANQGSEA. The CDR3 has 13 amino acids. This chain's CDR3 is CSDGPQGRETQYF. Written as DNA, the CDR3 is TGCAGTGACGGTCCACAGGGACGGGAGACCCAGTACTTC.

CDR3 nucleotide sequence: TGTGCCAGCAGCTTAAACGGAACCGGGGAGCTGTTTTTT. This sequence encodes CASSLNGTGELFF. J is TRBJ2-2 and V is TRBV5-4, with D unresolved. The germline gives CDR1 SGHNT, CDR2 YYREEE (reference sequence). The CDR3 runs to 13 residues. V lost 2 bases and J 5 bases, leaving 7 bases between the germline ends. The whole variable domain, filled in from reference TRBV5-4 and TRBJ2-2, reads ETGVTQSPTHLIKTRGQQVTLRCSSQSGHNTVSWYQQALGQGPQFIFQYYREEENGRGNFPPRFSGLQFPNYSSELNVNALELDDSALYLCASSLNGTGELFFGEGSRLTVL.

DNA of the CDR3: TGTGCCATCAGTGAGTTCATAGAGTGGGGACCGAACACTGAAGCTTTCTTT. This codes for CAISEFIEWGPNTEAFF. This chain uses TRBV10-3 with TRBJ1-1; D is perhaps TRBD1 (5 bases). V was pared by 1 base and J by 1 base, with 16 bases between. Germline V gene sequence: CDR1 ENHRY, CDR2 SYGVKD. This CDR3 has 17 amino acids.

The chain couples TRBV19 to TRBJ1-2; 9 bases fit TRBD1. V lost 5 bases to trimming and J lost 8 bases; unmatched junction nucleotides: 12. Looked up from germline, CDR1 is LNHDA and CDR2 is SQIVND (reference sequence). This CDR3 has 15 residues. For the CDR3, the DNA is TGTGCCAGTAGTGCCCACAGGGGGCTCCCGGGAGGCTACACCTTC. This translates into CASSAHRGLPGGYTF.

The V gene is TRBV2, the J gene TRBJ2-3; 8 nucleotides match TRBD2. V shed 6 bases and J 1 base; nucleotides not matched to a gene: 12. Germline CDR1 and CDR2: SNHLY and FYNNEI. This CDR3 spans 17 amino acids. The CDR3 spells CASSGGLAGLGTDTQYF. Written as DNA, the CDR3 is TGTGCCAGCAGCGGTGGCCTAGCGGGTCTTGGCACAGATACGCAGTATTTT. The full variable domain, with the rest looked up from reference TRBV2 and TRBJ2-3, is EPEVTQTPSHQVTQMGQEVILRCVPISNHLYFYWYRQILGQKVEFLVSFYNNEISEKSEIFDDQFSVERPDGSNFTLKIRSTKLEDSAMYFCASSGGLAGLGTDTQYFGPGTRLTVL.

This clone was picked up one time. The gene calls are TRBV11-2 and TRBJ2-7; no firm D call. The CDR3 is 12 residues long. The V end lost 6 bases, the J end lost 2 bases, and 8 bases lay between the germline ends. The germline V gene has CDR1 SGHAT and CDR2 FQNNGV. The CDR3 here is CASSPSPYEQYF. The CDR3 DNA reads TGTGCCAGCAGTCCCTCCCCCTACGAGCAGTACTTC.

CDR3 amino acids: CATSRGQGAWVYGYTF. CDR3 sequence (DNA): TGTGCCACCAGCAGAGGACAGGGCGCCTGGGTCTATGGCTACACCTTC. The rearrangement links TRBV15 to TRBJ1-2, with TRBD1 matching over 7 bases. This CDR3 is built from 16 residues. Trimming removed 1 base from V and 4 bases from J; junction bases left unmatched: 9. Germline V CDR1 and CDR2: LNHNV, YYDKDF (reference sequence).

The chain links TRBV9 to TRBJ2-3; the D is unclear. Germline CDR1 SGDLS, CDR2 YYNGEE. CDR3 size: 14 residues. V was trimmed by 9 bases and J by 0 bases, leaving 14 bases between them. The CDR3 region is CATPMGASTDTQYF. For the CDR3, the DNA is TGTGCCACCCCCATGGGTGCTAGCACAGATACGCAGTATTTT.

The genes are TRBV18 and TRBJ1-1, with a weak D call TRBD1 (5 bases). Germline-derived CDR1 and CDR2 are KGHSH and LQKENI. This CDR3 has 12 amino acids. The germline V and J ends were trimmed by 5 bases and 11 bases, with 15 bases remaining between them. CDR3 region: CASSGDPPEAFF. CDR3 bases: TGTGCCAGCTCAGGGGACCCACCAGAGGCTTTCTTT.

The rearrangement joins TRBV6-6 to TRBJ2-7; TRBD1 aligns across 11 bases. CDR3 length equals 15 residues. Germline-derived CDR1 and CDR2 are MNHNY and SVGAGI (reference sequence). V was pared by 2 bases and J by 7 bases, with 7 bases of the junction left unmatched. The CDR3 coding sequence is TGTGCCAGCAGTTACCCTGGACAGGGGGCTTATGAGCAGTACTTC. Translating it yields CASSYPGQGAYEQYF.

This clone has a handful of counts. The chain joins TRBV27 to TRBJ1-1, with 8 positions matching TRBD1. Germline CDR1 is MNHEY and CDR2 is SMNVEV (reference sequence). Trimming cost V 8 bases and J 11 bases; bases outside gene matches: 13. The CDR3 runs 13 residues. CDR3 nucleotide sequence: TGTGCCAGCGCGGCGAGACAGGGGATTGGGGCTTTCTTT. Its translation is CASAARQGIGAFF.

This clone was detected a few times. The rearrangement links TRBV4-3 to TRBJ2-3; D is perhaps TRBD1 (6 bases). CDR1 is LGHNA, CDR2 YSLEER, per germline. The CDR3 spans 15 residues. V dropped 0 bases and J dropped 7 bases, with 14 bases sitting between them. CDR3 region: CASSQEPGEPNTQYF. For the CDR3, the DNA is TGCGCCAGCAGCCAAGAGCCAGGGGAACCTAATACGCAGTATTTT.

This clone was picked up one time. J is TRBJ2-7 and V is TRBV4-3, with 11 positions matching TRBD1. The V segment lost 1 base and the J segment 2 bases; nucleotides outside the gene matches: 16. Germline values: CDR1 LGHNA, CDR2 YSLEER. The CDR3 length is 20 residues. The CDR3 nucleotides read TGCGCCAGCAGCCAAGCCCCGGGACAGGGGGACCCGGGAGCTCCCTACGAGCAGTACTTC. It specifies CASSQAPGQGDPGAPYEQYF.

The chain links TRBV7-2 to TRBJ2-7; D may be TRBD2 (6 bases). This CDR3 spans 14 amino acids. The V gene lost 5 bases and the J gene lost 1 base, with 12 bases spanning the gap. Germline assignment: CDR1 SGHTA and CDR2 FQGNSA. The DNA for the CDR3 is TGTGCCAGCAGCCCCCCCAGCGGGTCCTACGAGCAGTACTTC. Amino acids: CASSPPSGSYEQYF.

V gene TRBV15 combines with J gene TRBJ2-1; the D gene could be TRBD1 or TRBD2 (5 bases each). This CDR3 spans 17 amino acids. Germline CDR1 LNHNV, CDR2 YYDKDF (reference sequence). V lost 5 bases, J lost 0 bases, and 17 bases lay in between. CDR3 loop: CATSSRFAGTSYNEQFF. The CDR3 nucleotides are TGTGCCACCAGCTCCAGATTCGCAGGGACCTCCTACAATGAGCAGTTCTTC.

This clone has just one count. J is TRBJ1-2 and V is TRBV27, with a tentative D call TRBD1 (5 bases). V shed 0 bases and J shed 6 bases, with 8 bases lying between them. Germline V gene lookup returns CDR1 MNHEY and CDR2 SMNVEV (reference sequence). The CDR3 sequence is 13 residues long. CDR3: CASSLSGEDGYTF. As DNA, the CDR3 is TGTGCCAGCAGTTTATCAGGGGAAGATGGCTACACCTTC.

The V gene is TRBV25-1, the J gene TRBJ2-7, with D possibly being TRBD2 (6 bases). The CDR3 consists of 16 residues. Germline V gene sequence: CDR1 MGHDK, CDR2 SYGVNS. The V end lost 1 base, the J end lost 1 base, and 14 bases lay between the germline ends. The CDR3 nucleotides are TGTGCCAGCAGTGAATGGGGGGACCCAAGGTCCTACGAGCAGTACTTC. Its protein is CASSEWGDPRSYEQYF.

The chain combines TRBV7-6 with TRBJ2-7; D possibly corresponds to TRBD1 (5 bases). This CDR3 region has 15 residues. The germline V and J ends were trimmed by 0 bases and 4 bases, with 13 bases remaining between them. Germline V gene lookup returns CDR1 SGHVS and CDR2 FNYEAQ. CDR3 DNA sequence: TGTGCCAGCAGCTTAGCCCGACAGAGTTTTTACGAGCAGTACTTC. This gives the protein CASSLARQSFYEQYF.

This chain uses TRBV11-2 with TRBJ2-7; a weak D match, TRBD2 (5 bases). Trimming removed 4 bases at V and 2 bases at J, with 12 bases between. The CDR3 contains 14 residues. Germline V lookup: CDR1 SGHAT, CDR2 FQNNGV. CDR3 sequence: CASSWARGTYEQYF. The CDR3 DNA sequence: TGTGCCAGCAGCTGGGCTCGGGGTACCTACGAGCAGTACTTC.

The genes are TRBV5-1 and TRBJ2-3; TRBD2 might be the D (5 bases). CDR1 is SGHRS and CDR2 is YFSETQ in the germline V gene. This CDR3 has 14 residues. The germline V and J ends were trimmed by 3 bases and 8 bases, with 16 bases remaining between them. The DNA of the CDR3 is TGCGCCAGCAGCTCAAAAGGTTTTCGGGGTACGCAGTATTTT. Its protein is CASSSKGFRGTQYF.

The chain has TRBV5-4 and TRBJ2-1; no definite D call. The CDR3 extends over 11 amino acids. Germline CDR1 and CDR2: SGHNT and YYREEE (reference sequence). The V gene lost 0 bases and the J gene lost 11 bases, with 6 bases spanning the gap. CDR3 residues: CASSLGKKQFF. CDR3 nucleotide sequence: TGTGCCAGCAGCTTGGGGAAGAAGCAGTTCTTC. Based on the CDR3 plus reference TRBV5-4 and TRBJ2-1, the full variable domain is ETGVTQSPTHLIKTRGQQVTLRCSSQSGHNTVSWYQQALGQGPQFIFQYYREEENGRGNFPPRFSGLQFPNYSSELNVNALELDDSALYLCASSLGKKQFFGPGTRLTVL.

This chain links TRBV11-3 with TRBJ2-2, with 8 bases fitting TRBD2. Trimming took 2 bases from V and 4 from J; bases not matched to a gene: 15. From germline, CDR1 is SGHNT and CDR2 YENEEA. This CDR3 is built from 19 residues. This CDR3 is CASSLRPLMSGSTTGELFF. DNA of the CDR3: TGTGCCAGCAGCTTACGGCCGTTGATGAGCGGGAGTACCACCGGGGAGCTGTTTTTT.

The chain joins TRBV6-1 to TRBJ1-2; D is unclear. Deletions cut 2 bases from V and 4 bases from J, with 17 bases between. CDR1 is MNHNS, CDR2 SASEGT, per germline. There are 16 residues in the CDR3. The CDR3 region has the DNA TGTGCCAGCAGTGAAAGGGTCTGGGTAGCATCCTATGGCTACACCTTC. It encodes CASSERVWVASYGYTF.

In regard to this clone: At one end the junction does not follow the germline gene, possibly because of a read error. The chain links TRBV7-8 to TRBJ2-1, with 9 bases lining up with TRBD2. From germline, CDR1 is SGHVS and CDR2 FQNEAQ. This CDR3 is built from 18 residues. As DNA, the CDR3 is TGTGCCAGCACCTTACCGAAATTCCTAGCGGGGCCAAACAATGAGCAGTTCTTC. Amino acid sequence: CASTLPKFLAGPNNEQFF.

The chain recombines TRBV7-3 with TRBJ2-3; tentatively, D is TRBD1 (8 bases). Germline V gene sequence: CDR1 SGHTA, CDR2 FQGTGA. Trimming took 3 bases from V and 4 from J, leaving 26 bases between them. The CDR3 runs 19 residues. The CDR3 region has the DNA TGTGCCAGCAGCTTTCTCCCCCAGGGGGCGGGGGCCAGGGCAGATACGCAGTATTTT. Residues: CASSFLPQGAGARADTQYF.

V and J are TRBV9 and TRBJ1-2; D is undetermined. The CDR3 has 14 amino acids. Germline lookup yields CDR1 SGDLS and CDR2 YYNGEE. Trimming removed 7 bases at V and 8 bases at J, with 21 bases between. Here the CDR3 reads CASSPGSPTRGYTF. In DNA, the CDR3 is TGTGCCAGCTCCCCTGGGTCACCGACGAGAGGCTACACCTTC.

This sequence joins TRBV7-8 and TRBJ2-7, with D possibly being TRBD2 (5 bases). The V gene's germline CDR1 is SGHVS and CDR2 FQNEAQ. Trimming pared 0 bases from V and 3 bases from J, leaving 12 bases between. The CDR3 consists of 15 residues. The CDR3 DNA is TGTGCCAGCAGCTTAGCGGGAGCCACGAACTACGAGCAGTACTTC. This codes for CASSLAGATNYEQYF.

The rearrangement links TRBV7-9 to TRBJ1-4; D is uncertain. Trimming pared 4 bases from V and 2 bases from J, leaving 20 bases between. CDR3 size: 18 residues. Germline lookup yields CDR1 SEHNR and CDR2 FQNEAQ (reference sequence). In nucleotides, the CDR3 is TGTGCCAGCAGCTCTCACAAGGGAGGAACAACGACTAATGAAAAACTGTTTTTT. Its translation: CASSSHKGGTTTNEKLFF.

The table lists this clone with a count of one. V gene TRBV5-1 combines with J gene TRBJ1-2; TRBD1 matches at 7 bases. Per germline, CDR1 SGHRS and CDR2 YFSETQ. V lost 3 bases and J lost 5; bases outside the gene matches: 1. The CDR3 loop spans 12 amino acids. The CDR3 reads CASSWDRYGYTF. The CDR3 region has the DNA TGCGCCAGCAGCTGGGACAGATATGGCTACACCTTC. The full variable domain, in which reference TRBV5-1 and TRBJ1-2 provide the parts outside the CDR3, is KAGVTQTPRYLIKTRGQQVTLSCSPISGHRSVSWYQQTPGQGLQFLFEYFSETQRNKGNFPGRFSGRQFSNSRSEMNVSTLELGDSALYLCASSWDRYGYTFGSGTRLTVV.

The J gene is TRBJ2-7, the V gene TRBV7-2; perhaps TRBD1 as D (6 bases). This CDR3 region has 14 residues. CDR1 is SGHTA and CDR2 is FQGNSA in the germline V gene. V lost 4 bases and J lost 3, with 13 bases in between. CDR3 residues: CASSYGTRLYEQYF. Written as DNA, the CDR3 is TGTGCCAGCAGCTACGGGACAAGACTCTACGAGCAGTACTTC. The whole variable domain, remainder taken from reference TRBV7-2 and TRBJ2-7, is GAGVSQSPSNKVTEKGKDVELRCDPISGHTALYWYRQSLGQGLEFLIYFQGNSAPDKSGLPSDRFSAERTGGSVSTLTIQRTQQEDSAVYLCASSYGTRLYEQYFGPGTRLTVT.

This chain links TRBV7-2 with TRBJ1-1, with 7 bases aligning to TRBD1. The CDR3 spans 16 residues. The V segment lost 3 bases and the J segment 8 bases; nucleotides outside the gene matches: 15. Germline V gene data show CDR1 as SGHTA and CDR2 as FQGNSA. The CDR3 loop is CASSFGTAPPVSEAFF. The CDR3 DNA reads TGTGCCAGCAGCTTCGGGACAGCTCCCCCGGTGAGCGAAGCTTTCTTT.